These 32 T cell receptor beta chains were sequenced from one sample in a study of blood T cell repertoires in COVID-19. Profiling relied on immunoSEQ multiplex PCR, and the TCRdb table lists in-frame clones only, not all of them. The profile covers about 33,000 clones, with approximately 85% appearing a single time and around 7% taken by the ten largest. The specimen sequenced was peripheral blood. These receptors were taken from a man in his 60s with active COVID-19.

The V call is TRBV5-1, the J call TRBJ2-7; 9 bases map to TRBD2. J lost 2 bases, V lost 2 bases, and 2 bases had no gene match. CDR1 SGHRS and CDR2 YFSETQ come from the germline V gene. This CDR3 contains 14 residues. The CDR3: CASSFSGGAYEQYV. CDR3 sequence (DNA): TGCGCCAGCAGCTTTAGCGGGGGCGCCTACGAGCAGTACGTC.

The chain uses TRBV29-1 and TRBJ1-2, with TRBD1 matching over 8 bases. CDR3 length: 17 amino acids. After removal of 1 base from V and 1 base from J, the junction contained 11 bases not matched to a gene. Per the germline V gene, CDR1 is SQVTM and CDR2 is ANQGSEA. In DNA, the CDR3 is TGCAGCGTTGAAGGGGGGGCAGGACAGGGCAATAACTATGGCTACACCTTC. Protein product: CSVEGGAGQGNNYGYTF. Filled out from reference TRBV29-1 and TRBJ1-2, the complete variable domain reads SAVISQKPSRDICQRGTSLTIQCQVDSQVTMMFWYRQQPGQSLTLIATANQGSEATYESGFVIDKFPISRPNLTFSTLTVSNMSPEDSSIYLCSVEGGAGQGNNYGYTFGSGTRLTVV.

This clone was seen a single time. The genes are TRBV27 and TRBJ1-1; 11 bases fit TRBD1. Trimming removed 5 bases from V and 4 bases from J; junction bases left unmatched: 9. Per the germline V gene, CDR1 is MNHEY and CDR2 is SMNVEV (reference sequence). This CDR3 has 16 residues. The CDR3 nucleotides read TGTGCCAGCAGTCGACTCGGGACAGGGGGAGGCACTGAAGCTTTCTTT. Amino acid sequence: CASSRLGTGGGTEAFF.

CDR3 sequence (DNA): TGTGCCAGTAGTGCTACAGGGGGCACCTACGAGCAGTACTTC. It is translated as CASSATGGTYEQYF. This rearrangement joins TRBV19 to TRBJ2-7, with 9 bases matching TRBD1. J gave up 2 bases and V 5 bases, and 4 bases lay outside the gene matches. There are 14 residues in the CDR3. The germline CDR1 and CDR2 sequences are LNHDA and SQIVND (reference sequence). Supplemented by reference TRBV19 and TRBJ2-7, the full variable domain reads DGGITQSPKYLFRKEGQNVTLSCEQNLNHDAMYWYRQDPGQGLRLIYYSQIVNDFQKGDIAEGYSVSREKKESFPLTVTSAQKNPTAFYLCASSATGGTYEQYFGPGTRLTVT.

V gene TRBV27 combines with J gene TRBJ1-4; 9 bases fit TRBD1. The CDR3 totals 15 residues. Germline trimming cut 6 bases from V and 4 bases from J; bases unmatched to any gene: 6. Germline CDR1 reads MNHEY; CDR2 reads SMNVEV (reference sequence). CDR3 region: CASRSTGGGNEKLFF. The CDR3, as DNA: TGTGCCAGCAGGTCGACAGGGGGGGGTAATGAAAAACTGTTTTTT.

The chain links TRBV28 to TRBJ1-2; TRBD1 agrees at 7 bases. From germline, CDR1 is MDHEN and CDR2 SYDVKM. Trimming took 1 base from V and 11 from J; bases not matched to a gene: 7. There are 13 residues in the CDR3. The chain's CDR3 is CASSLSGTVLYTF. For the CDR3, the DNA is TGTGCCAGCAGTTTATCAGGGACAGTTTTGTACACCTTC.

The CDR3 DNA reads as TGTGCCACCAGTGATCCCTGGCGGGGTCGGACTAGCGGGAGGTCCGACGATGAGCAGTTCTTC. Its translation: CATSDPWRGRTSGRSDDEQFF. This sequence joins TRBV24-1 and TRBJ2-1; 14 bases match TRBD2. Germline values: CDR1 KGHDR, CDR2 SFDVKD. Germline trimming cut 3 bases from V and 8 bases from J; bases unmatched to any gene: 20. This CDR3 comprises 21 residues.

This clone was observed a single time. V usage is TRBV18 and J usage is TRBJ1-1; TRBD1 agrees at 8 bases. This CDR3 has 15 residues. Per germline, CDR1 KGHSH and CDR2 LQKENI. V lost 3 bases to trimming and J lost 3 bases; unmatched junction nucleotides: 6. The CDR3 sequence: CASSPTAGQDTEAFF. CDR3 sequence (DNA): TGTGCCAGCTCACCTACCGCGGGACAGGACACTGAAGCTTTCTTT.

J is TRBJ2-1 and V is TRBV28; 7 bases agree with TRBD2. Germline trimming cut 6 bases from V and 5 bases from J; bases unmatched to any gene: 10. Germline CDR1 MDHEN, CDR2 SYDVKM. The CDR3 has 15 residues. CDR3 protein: CASSAPGLLNNEQFF. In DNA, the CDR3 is TGTGCCAGCAGCGCTCCGGGACTACTTAACAATGAGCAGTTCTTC.

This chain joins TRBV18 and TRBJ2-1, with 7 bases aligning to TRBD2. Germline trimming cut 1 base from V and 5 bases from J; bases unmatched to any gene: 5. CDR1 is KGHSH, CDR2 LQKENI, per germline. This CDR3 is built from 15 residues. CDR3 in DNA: TGTGCCAGCTCACCACAGATCGGGAGGAACAATGAGCAGTTCTTC. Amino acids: CASSPQIGRNNEQFF.

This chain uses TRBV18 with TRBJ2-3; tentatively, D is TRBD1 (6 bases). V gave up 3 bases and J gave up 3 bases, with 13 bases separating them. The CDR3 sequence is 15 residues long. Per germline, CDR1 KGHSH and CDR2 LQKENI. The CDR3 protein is CASSPATGTTDTQYF. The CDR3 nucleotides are TGTGCCAGCTCACCCGCAACCGGGACAACAGATACGCAGTATTTT.

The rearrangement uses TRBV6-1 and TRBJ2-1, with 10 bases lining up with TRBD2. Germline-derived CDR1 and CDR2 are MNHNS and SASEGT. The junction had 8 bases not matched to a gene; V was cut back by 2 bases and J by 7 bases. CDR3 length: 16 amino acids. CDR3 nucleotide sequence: TGTGCCAGCAGTGAATTAGCGGGAGGTACTCAGAATGAGCAGTTCTTC. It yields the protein CASSELAGGTQNEQFF.

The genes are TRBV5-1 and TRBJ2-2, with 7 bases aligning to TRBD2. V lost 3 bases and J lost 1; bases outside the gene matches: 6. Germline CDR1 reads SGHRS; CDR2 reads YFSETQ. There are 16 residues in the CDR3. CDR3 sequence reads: CASSWGGSGNTGELFF. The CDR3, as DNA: TGCGCCAGCAGCTGGGGGGGATCGGGGAACACCGGGGAGCTGTTTTTT.

The CDR3 DNA reads TGTGCCATCAGTGAGGGAGGTAGCGGGAGGCAGAATGAGCAGTTCTTC. Translating gives CAISEGGSGRQNEQFF. V and J are TRBV10-3 and TRBJ2-1; 10 bases match TRBD2. J was trimmed by 7 bases and V by 2 bases; bases with no gene match: 8. The CDR3 covers 16 residues. The V gene's germline CDR1 is ENHRY and CDR2 SYGVKD.

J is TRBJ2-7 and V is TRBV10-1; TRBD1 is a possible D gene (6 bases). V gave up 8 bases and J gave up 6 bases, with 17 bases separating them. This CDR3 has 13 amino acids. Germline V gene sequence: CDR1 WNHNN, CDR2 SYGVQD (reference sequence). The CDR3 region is CASARVGQSEQYF. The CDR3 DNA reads TGCGCCAGCGCGCGGGTCGGACAGTCCGAGCAGTACTTC.

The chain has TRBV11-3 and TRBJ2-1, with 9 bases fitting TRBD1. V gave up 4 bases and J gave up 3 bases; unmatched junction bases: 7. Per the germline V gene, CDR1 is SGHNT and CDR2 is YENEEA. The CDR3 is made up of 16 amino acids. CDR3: CASSSTGTGFYNEQFF. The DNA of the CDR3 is TGTGCCAGCAGCTCGACCGGGACAGGGTTCTACAATGAGCAGTTCTTC.

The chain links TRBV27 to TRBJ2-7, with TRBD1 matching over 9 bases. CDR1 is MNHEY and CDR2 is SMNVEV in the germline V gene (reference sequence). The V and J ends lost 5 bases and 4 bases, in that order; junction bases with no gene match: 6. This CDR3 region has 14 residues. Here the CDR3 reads CASSQQGAMYEQYF. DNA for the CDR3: TGTGCCAGCAGTCAACAGGGGGCGATGTACGAGCAGTACTTC.

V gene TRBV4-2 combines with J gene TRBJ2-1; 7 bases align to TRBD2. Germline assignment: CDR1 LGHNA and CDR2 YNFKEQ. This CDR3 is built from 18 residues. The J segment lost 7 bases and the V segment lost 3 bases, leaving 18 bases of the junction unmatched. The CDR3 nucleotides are TGTGCCAGCAGCCATTCTCCCCGGGGGAGGGAGGGCCGGAATGAGCAGTTCTTC. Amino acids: CASSHSPRGREGRNEQFF.

CDR3: CASSFRGRETQYF. Here the CDR3 DNA reads TGTGCCAGCAGTTTCAGGGGGAGAGAGACCCAGTACTTC. V is TRBV28 and J is TRBJ2-5; 7 bases are a match to TRBD1. CDR1 is MDHEN, CDR2 SYDVKM, per germline. Trimming at V came to 3 bases and at J to 4 bases, leaving 2 bases not matched to a gene. The CDR3 consists of 13 residues.

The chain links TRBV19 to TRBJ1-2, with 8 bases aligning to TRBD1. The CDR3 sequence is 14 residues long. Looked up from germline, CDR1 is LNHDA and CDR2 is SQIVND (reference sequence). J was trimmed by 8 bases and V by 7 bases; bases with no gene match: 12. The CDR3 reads CASNQGQGANGYTF. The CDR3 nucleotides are TGTGCCAGTAATCAGGGGCAGGGGGCGAACGGCTACACCTTC. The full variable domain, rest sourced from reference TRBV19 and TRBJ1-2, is DGGITQSPKYLFRKEGQNVTLSCEQNLNHDAMYWYRQDPGQGLRLIYYSQIVNDFQKGDIAEGYSVSREKKESFPLTVTSAQKNPTAFYLCASNQGQGANGYTFGSGTRLTVV.

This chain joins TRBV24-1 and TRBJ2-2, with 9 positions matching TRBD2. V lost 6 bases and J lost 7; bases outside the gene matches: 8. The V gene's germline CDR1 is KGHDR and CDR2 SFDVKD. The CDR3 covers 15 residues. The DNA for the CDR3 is TGTGCCACCAGTCGGGCTAGCGGGAACGGCGGGGAGCTGTTTTTT. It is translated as CATSRASGNGGELFF.

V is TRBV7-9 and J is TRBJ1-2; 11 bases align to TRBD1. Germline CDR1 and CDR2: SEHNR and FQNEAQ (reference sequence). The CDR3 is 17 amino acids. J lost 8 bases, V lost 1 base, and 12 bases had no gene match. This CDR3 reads CASSLGGQGGRSGGYTF. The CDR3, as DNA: TGTGCCAGCAGCTTAGGGGGACAGGGGGGCCGTTCGGGCGGCTACACCTTC.

Here the CDR3 reads CASSERGRGENTEAFF. The DNA for the CDR3 is TGCGCCAGCAGTGAAAGGGGCAGGGGGGAGAACACTGAAGCTTTCTTT. This sequence joins TRBV10-2 and TRBJ1-1, with 7 bases aligning to TRBD1. The CDR3 is 16 amino acids. J gave up 1 base and V 3 bases, and 8 bases lay outside the gene matches. Germline CDR1 WSHSY, CDR2 SAAADI.

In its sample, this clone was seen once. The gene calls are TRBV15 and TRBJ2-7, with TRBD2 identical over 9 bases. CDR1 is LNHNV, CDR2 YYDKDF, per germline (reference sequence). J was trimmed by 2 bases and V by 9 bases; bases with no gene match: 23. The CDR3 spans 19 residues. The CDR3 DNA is TGTGCCACTGATAAGGACCGTGGAATTAGCGGGAGTCAAACCTACGAGCAGTACTTC. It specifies CATDKDRGISGSQTYEQYF. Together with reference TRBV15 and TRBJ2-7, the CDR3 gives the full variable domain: DAMVIQNPRYQVTQFGKPVTLSCSQTLNHNVMYWYQQKSSQAPKLLFHYYDKDFNNEADTPDNFQSRRPNTSFCFLDIRSPGLGDTAMYLCATDKDRGISGSQTYEQYFGPGTRLTVT.

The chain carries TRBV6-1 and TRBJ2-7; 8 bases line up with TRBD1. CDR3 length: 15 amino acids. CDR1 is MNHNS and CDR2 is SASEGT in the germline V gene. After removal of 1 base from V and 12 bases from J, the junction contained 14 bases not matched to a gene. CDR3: CASSEGTGTGLSPYF. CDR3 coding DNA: TGTGCCAGCAGTGAAGGGACCGGGACAGGCTTATCTCCGTACTTC.

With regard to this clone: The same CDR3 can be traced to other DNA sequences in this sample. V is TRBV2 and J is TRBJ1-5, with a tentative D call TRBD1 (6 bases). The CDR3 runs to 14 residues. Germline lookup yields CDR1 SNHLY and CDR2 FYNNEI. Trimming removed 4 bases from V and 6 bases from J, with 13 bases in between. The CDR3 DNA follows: TGTGCCAGCAGTGGGAGGGGGAGGGGTCAGCCCCAGCATTTT. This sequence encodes CASSGRGRGQPQHF. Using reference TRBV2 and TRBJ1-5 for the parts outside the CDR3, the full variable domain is EPEVTQTPSHQVTQMGQEVILRCVPISNHLYFYWYRQILGQKVEFLVSFYNNEISEKSEIFDDQFSVERPDGSNFTLKIRSTKLEDSAMYFCASSGRGRGQPQHFGDGTRLSIL.

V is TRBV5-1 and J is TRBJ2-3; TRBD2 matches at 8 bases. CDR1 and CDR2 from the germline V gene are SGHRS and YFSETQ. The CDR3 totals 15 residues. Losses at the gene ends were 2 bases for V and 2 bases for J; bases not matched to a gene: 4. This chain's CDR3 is CASSFGGVLTDTQYF. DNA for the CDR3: TGCGCCAGCAGCTTCGGGGGGGTACTCACAGATACGCAGTATTTT.

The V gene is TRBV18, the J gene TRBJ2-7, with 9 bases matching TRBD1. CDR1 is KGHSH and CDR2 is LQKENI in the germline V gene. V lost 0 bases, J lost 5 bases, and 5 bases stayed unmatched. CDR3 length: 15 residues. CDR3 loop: CASSPPRTGVNEQYF. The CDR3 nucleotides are TGTGCCAGCTCACCACCGAGGACAGGGGTCAACGAGCAGTACTTC.

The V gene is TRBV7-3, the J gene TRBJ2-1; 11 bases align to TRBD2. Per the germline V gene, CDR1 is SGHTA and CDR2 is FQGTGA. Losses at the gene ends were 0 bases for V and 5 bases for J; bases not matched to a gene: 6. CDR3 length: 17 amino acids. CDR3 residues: CASSLTGGLAVNNEQFF. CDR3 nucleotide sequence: TGTGCCAGCAGCTTAACGGGGGGACTAGCGGTTAACAATGAGCAGTTCTTC.

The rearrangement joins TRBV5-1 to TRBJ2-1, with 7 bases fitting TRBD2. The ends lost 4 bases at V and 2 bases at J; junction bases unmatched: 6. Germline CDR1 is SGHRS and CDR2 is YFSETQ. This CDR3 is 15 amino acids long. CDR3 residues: CASSLYAGAYNEQFF. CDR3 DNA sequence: TGCGCCAGCAGCCTATACGCGGGAGCCTACAATGAGCAGTTCTTC.

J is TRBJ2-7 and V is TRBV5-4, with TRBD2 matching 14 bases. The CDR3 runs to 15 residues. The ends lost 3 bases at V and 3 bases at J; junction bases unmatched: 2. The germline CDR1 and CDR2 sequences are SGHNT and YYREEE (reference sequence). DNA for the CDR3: TGTGCCAGCAGCTCCGGACTAGCGGGAGGCTACGAGCAGTACGTC. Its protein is CASSSGLAGGYEQYV.

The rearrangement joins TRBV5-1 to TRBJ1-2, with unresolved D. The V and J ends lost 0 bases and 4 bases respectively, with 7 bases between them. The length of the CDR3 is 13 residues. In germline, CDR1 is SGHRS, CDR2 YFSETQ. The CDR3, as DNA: TGCGCCAGCAGCTTGGACGGTACCTATGGCTACACCTTC. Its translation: CASSLDGTYGYTF.